This TCR beta chain stems from a study of T cell repertoires and HLA-DP antigens. Sequencing used immunoSEQ multiplex PCR; TCRdb keeps in-frame clones, though not all of them. The top ten hold 1.7% of the sample, which has about 89,000 clones, around nine tenths seen once. A remark on this clone: Its antigen is unidentified.

The CDR3 extends over 12 amino acids. Germline loops: CDR1 MNHNY, CDR2 SVGAGI (reference sequence). V was pared by 7 bases and J by 4 bases, with 8 bases between. The chain combines TRBV6-6 with TRBJ1-3; no reliable D call. The receptor comes from a man between 50 and 59 years old in good health and CMV-seronegative. The sequenced material came from CD4+ T cells from PBMCs. CDR3 in DNA: TGTGCCAGCACTCGAGGCGGAAACACCATATATTTT. Translated: CASTRGGNTIYF.